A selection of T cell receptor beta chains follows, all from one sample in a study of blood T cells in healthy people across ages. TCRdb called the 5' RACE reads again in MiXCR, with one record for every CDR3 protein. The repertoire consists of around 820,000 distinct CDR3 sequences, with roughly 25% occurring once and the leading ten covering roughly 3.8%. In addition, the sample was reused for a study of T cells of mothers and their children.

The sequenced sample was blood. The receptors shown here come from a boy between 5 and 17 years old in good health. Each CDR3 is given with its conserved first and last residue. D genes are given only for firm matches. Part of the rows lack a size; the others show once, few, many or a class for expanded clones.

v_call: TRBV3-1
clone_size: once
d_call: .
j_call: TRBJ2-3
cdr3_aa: CASSQGTSTDTQYF
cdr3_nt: TGTGCCAGCAGCCAAGGAACAAGCACAGATACGCAGTATTTT

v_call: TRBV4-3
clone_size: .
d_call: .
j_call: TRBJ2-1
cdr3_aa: CASSQGADNEQFF
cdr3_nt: TGCGCCAGCAGCCAAGGAGCGGACAATGAGCAGTTCTTC

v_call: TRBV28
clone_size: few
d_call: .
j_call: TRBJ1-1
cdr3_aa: CASRNGPSNTEAFF
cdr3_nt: TGTGCCAGCAGAAACGGGCCATCGAACACTGAAGCTTTCTTT

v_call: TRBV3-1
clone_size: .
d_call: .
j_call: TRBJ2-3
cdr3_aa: CASSPGSSERVYTDTQYF
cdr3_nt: TGTGCCAGCAGCCCCGGGTCTAGTGAGCGGGTCTACACAGATACGCAGTATTTT

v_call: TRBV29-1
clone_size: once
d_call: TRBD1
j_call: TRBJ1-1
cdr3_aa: CSVYGTENTEAFF
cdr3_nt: TGCAGCGTGTACGGGACAGAGAACACTGAAGCTTTCTTT

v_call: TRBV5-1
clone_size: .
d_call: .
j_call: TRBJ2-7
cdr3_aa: CASSIRGVNEQYF
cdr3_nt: TGCGCCAGCAGCATCAGGGGTGTGAACGAGCAGTACTTC

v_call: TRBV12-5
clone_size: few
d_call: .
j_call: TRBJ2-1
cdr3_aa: CASVPRASSYNEQFF
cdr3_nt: TGTGCTAGTGTTCCCCGGGCTTCAAGCTACAATGAGCAGTTCTTC

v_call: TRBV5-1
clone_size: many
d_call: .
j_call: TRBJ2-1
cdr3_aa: CASSPSGLYNEQFF
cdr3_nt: TGCGCCAGCAGCCCGTCAGGGCTCTACAATGAGCAGTTCTTC

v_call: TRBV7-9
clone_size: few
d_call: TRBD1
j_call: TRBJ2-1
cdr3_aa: CASGSLLGDRGDEQFF
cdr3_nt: TGTGCCAGCGGCTCCCTCCTCGGGGACAGGGGTGATGAGCAGTTCTTC

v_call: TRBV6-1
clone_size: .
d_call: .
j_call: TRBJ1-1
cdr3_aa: CASTPGLFQNTEAFF
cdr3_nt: TGTGCCAGCACTCCGGGGCTTTTTCAGAACACTGAAGCTTTCTTT

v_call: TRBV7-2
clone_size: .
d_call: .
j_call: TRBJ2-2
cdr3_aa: CASRGGAGVGTGELFF
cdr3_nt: TGTGCCAGCAGGGGGGGCGCGGGAGTGGGAACCGGGGAGCTGTTTTTT

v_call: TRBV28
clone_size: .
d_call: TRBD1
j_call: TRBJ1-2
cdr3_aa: CASSCRGLVLFSYGYTF
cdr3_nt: TGTGCCAGCAGTTGCAGGGGGCTGGTCCTCTTTTCCTATGGCTACACCTTC

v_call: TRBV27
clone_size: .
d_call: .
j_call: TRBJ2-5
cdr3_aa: CASSLLWEGETQYF
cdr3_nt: TGTGCCAGCAGTTTACTTTGGGAAGGAGAGACCCAGTACTTC

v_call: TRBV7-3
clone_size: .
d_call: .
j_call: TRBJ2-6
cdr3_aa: CASSSLTQTPSGANVLTF
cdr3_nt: TGTGCCAGCAGCTCATTAACGCAGACCCCTTCTGGGGCCAACGTCCTGACTTTC

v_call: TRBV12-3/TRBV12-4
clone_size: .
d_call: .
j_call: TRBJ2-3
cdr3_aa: CASSNTGTSTDTQYF
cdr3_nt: TGTGCCAGCAGCAATACCGGGACGAGCACAGATACGCAGTATTTT

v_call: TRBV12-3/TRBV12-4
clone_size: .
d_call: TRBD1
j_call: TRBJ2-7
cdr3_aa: CASTSSGQSPYEQYF
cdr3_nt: TGTGCCAGCACCTCGTCGGGACAGTCCCCCTACGAGCAGTACTTC

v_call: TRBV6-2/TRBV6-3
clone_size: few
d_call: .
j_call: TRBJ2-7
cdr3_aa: CASSYAWSSYEQYF
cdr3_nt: TGTGCCAGCAGTTACGCATGGAGCTCCTACGAGCAGTACTTC

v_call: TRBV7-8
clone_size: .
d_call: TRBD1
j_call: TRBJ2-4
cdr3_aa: CASSLRQGTDIQYF
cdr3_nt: TGTGCCAGCAGCCTACGACAGGGGACGGACATTCAGTACTTC

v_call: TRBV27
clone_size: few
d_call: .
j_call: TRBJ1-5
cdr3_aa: CASSALPGGRNNQPQHF
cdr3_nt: TGTGCCAGCAGTGCCCTCCCGGGGGGCCGGAACAATCAGCCCCAGCATTTT

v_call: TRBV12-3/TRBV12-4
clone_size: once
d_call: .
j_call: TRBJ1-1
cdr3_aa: CASSRADTEAFF
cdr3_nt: TGTGCCAGCAGCCGGGCGGACACTGAAGCTTTCTTT

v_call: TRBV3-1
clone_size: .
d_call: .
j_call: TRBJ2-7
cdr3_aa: CASSQQGTTYEQYF
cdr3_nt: TGTGCCAGCAGCCAACAGGGGACCACCTACGAGCAGTACTTC

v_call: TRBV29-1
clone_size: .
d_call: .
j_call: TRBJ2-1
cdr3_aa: CSVERDIYNEQFF
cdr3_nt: TGCAGCGTTGAGAGGGACATTTACAATGAGCAGTTCTTC

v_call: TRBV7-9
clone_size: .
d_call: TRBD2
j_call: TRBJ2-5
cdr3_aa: CASSSGLAGGLGETQYF
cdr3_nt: TGTGCCAGCAGCTCCGGACTAGCGGGAGGGTTGGGAGAGACCCAGTACTTC

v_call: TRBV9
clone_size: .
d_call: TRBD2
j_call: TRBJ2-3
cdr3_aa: CASSALAGGPDTQYF
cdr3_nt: TGTGCCAGCAGCGCCCTAGCGGGTGGGCCAGATACGCAGTATTTT

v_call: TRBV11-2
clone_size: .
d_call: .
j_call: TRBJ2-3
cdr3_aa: CASSSGLKADTQYF
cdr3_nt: TGTGCCAGCAGCTCCGGACTAAAAGCAGATACGCAGTATTTT

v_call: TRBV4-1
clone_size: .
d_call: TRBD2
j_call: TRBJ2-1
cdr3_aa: CASSQDPAGARGEQFF
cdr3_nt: TGCGCCAGCAGCCAAGATCCGGCGGGAGCTCGGGGTGAGCAGTTCTTC

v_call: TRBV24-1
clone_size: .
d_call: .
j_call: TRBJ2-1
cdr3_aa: CAPQGTLLPLDNEQFF
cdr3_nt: TGTGCCCCCCAGGGGACGCTCTTACCCTTAGACAATGAGCAGTTCTTC

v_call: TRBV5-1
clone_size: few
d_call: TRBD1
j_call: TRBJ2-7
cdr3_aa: CASRGARDRGYEQYF
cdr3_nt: TGCGCCAGCAGGGGTGCCCGCGACAGGGGTTACGAGCAGTACTTC

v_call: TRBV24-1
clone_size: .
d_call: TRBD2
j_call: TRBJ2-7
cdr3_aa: CATSDPRAPGGGEQYF
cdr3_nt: TGTGCCACCAGTGATCCCCGGGCCCCGGGAGGTGGCGAGCAGTACTTC

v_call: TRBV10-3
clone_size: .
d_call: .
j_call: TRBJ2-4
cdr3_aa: CAISEVGEGGETKSIQYF
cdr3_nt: TGTGCCATCAGTGAGGTGGGAGAAGGAGGGGAGACCAAAAGCATTCAGTACTTC

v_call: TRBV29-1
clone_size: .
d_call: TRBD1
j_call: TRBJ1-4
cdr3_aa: CSVEDLTGDSGEKLFF
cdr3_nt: TGCAGCGTTGAAGATCTTACAGGGGACAGTGGTGAAAAACTGTTTTTT

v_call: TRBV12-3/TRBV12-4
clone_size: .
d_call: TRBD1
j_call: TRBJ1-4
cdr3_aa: CASSTTGVSATNEKLFF
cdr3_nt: TGTGCCAGCAGCACGACAGGGGTATCGGCGACTAATGAAAAACTGTTTTTT

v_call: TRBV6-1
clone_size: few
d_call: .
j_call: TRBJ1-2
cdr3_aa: CASSVANLYGYTF
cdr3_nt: TGTGCCAGCAGTGTAGCAAATTTGTATGGCTACACCTTC

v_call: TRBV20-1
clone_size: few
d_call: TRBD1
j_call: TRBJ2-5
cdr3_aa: CSAQRTGGETQYF
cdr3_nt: TGCAGTGCCCAGAGGACAGGAGGAGAGACCCAGTACTTC

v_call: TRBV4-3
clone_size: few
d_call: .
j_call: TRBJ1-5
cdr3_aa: CASSQDRGGSNQPQHF
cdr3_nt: TGCGCCAGCAGCCAAGATCGGGGGGGTAGCAATCAGCCCCAGCATTTT

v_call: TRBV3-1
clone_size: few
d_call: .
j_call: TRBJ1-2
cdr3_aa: CASSQGMNYGYTF
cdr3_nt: TGTGCCAGCAGCCAGGGGATGAACTATGGCTACACCTTC

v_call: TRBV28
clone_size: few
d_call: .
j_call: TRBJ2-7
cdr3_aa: CASSPPDTRALYEQYF
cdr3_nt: TGTGCCAGCAGTCCCCCGGACACCCGCGCCCTCTACGAGCAGTACTTC

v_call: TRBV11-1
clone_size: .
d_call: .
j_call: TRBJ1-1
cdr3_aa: CASSLSPDGEAFF
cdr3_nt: TGTGCCAGCAGCTTAAGCCCCGACGGTGAAGCTTTCTTT

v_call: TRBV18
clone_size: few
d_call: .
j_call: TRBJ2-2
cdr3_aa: CASSPRSRQPNTGELFF
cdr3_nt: TGTGCCAGCTCACCTAGATCGCGGCAGCCCAACACCGGGGAGCTGTTTTTT

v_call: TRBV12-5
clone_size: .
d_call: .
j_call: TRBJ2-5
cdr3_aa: CAGARWGLQETQYF
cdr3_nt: TGTGCTGGTGCCCGATGGGGGTTACAAGAGACCCAGTACTTC

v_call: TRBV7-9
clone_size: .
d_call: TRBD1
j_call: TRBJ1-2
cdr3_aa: CASSRHGQGNYGYTF
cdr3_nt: TGTGCCAGCAGCCGACACGGACAGGGAAACTATGGCTACACCTTC

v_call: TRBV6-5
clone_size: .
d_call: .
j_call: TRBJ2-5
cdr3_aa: CASNPGDPQETQYF
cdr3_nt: TGTGCCAGCAACCCCGGGGATCCTCAGGAGACCCAGTACTTC

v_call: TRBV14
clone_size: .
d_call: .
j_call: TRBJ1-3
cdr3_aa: CASSTGGNTIYF
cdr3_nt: TGTGCCAGCAGTACTGGGGGAAACACCATATATTTT

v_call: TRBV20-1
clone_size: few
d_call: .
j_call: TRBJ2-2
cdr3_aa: CSAIAAEQGTGELFF
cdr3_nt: TGCAGTGCCATAGCGGCCGAACAGGGAACCGGGGAGCTGTTTTTT

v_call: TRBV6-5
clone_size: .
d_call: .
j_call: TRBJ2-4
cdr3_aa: CASRDGGVQYF
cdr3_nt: TGTGCCAGCAGGGACGGGGGTGTTCAGTACTTC

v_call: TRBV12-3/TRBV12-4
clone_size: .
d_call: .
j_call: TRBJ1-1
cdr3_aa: CASSSYGGGYTEAFF
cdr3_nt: TGTGCCAGCAGTTCCTACGGCGGGGGGTACACCGAAGCTTTCTTT

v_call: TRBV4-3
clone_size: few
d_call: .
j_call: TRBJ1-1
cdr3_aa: CASSHLKGNGSNTEAFF
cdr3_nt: TGCGCCAGCAGCCACCTAAAAGGAAATGGTAGCAACACTGAAGCTTTCTTT

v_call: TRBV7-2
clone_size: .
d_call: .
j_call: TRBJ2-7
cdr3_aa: CASSLEVGHTEQYF
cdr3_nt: TGTGCCAGCAGCTTAGAAGTCGGGCACACAGAGCAGTACTTC

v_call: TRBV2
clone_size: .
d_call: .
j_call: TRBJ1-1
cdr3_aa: CASSVGPRGSNTEAFF
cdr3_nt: TGTGCCAGCAGTGTCGGCCCCCGGGGCTCGAACACTGAAGCTTTCTTT

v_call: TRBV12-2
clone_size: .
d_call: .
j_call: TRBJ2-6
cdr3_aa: CASRLLGTGYPGANVLTF
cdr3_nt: TGTGCAAGTCGCTTGCTTGGGACAGGTTATCCTGGGGCCAACGTCCTGACTTTC

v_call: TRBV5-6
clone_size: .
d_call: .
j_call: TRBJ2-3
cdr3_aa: CASTSSLLGSGDTQYF
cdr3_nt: TGTGCCAGCACCTCGTCCCTATTGGGGAGCGGAGATACGCAGTATTTT

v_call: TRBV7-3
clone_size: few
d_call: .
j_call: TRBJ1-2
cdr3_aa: CASSLRSDYGYTF
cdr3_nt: TGTGCCAGCAGCTTACGGTCCGACTATGGCTACACCTTC

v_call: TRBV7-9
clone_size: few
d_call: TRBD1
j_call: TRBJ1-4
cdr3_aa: CASSLGDRGLGEKLFF
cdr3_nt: TGTGCCAGCAGCTTAGGGGACAGGGGGCTCGGCGAAAAACTGTTTTTT